This is a list of T cell receptor beta chains from one sample in a study of beta chain features in type 1 diabetes. Sequencing used immunoSEQ multiplex PCR; TCRdb keeps in-frame clones, though not all of them. The table has some 640,000 clones, more than 12% seen once. The specimen sequenced was naive CD4+ T cells from blood. All receptors come from a man between 18 and 35 years old with type 1 diabetes. The conserved cysteine and the conserved F or W are not part of the CDR3 here. The order of the fields is J gene, V gene, CDR3 protein.

>TRBJ1-1|TRBV6-5
ASSYSRGTEAF
>TRBJ2-7|TRBV7-7
ASSFLRGYEQY
>TRBJ2-7|TRBV2
ASSERVGGGY
>TRBJ2-3|TRBV11-2
ASSLGRGLKVLTDTQY
>TRBJ2-1|TRBV7-8
ASSFRLAGHNEQF
>TRBJ1-3|TRBV7-2
ASSLHRILGNTIY
>TRBJ2-6|TRBV7-3
ASSLIPPTGVGANVLT
>TRBJ1-4|TRBV30
AWRNPPLRNEKLF
>TRBJ2-3|TRBV7-8
ASSLDLTDTQY
>TRBJ1-5|TRBV7-9
ASSLAGQPQH
>TRBJ1-2|TRBV5-4
ASSIPGQGPYGYT
>TRBJ2-7|TRBV5-6
ASSSTSSSYEQY
>TRBJ1-1|TRBV4-2
ASRQTLRGGENTEAF